The 26 T cell receptor beta chains below come from one sample, sequenced in a study of T cells after posttransplantation cyclophosphamide. The protocol was immunoSEQ multiplex PCR, while the TCRdb copy is restricted to in-frame clones and leaves out a portion. The sample consists of 3,400 or so clones, over 95% of them appearing once. The sample comprised naive CD8+ T cells sorted from PBMCs. The receptors originated from a woman aged 50 to 60 in good health and a related stem cell transplant donor.

This chain joins TRBV4-1 and TRBJ2-1, with 7 nucleotides matching TRBD1. Germline CDR1 is MGHRA and CDR2 is YSYEKL. V was clipped by 1 base and J by 8 bases; unmatched bases: 5. The CDR3 has 14 amino acids. The CDR3 loop reads CASSQGRGGYEQFF. The CDR3 coding sequence is TGCGCCAGCAGCCAAGGTAGAGGGGGCTATGAGCAGTTCTTC.

The chain links TRBV7-6 to TRBJ2-7, with unresolved D. CDR1 and CDR2 from the germline V gene are SGHVS and FNYEAQ. The CDR3 sequence is 15 residues long. Trimming took 0 bases from V and 2 from J, leaving 11 bases between them. The CDR3 sequence: CASSLAGGSTYEQYF. DNA for the CDR3: TGTGCCAGCAGCTTAGCCGGCGGTTCCACCTACGAGCAGTACTTC.

The rearrangement joins TRBV5-4 to TRBJ2-1; TRBD2 matches 7 bases. The CDR3 loop spans 16 amino acids. V lost 0 bases and J lost 1; bases outside the gene matches: 4. Germline V gene data show CDR1 as SGHNT and CDR2 as YYREEE (reference sequence). This chain's CDR3 is CASSLVRGSSYNEQFF. The CDR3 DNA sequence: TGTGCCAGCAGCTTGGTACGCGGGAGTTCCTACAATGAGCAGTTCTTC.

V and J are TRBV15 and TRBJ1-6, with D hard to call. The V gene lost 0 bases and the J gene lost 7 bases, with 16 bases spanning the gap. From germline, CDR1 is LNHNV and CDR2 YYDKDF (reference sequence). This CDR3 comprises 17 residues. In nucleotides, the CDR3 is TGTGCCACCAGCAGAGATCCAGCCTTGGGCGCCAATTCACCCCTCCACTTT. Its translation: CATSRDPALGANSPLHF.

V gene TRBV7-3 combines with J gene TRBJ2-1; 9 nucleotides align to TRBD2. The CDR3 is 15 residues long. With 8 bases clipped from V and 4 bases from J, the junction kept 9 bases outside the gene matches. Germline CDR1 is SGHTA and CDR2 is FQGTGA. Here the CDR3 DNA reads TGTGCCAGCGGCTGGGCGGGAGGGCCTTACAATGAGCAGTTCTTC. This gives the protein CASGWAGGPYNEQFF.

J is TRBJ2-7 and V is TRBV6-5; 13 nucleotides match TRBD2. V lost 5 bases and J lost 7; bases outside the gene matches: 5. Germline CDR1 reads MNHEY; CDR2 reads SVGAGI. This CDR3 contains 14 residues. CDR3 in amino acids: CASSRTSGSGEQYF. DNA for the CDR3: TGTGCCAGCAGTCGGACTAGCGGGAGCGGGGAGCAGTACTTC.

In its sample, this clone was seen once. The chain carries TRBV29-1 and TRBJ2-1; 14 nucleotides match TRBD2. The CDR3 sequence is 15 residues long. The junction had 6 bases not matched to a gene; V was cut back by 3 bases and J by 8 bases. The germline V gene encodes CDR1 SQVTM and CDR2 ANQGSEA. In DNA, the CDR3 is TGCAGCGTTGAGGCCGCGGGACTAGCGGGAGATGAGCAGTTCTTC. As protein: CSVEAAGLAGDEQFF.

A note on this clone: The sample contains more than one DNA sequence encoding this CDR3. This rearrangement joins TRBV11-2 to TRBJ1-2; no reliable D call. CDR1 is SGHAT, CDR2 FQNNGV, per germline. Trimming stripped 5 bases from V and 6 bases from J, with 16 bases between. This CDR3 has 14 residues. In nucleotides, the CDR3 is TGTGCCAGCAGCCTAGTTGCGGGCTCAGATGGCTACACCTTC. This gives the protein CASSLVAGSDGYTF.

This clone appeared a single time. V gene TRBV19 combines with J gene TRBJ1-5, with unresolved D. Per the germline V gene, CDR1 is LNHDA and CDR2 is SQIVND (reference sequence). The ends were cut back, 5 bases at V and 7 bases at J, with 12 bases in the middle. The CDR3 covers 13 residues. CDR3 loop: CASSPTEGQPQHF. DNA of the CDR3: TGTGCCAGTAGTCCCACAGAGGGACAGCCCCAGCATTTT.

The sample holds one count of this clone. The CDR3, as DNA: TGCGCCAGCAGCGAGGGACTAGTAAGGGACAATGAGCAGTTCTTC. The encoded protein is CASSEGLVRDNEQFF. The chain links TRBV4-1 to TRBJ2-1; 8 positions agree with TRBD2. V shed 5 bases, J shed 5 bases, and the junction held 8 bases outside the gene matches. This CDR3 has 15 residues. From germline, CDR1 is MGHRA and CDR2 YSYEKL.

V and J are TRBV7-6 and TRBJ2-2; D uncertain. The CDR3 sequence is 12 residues long. Germline CDR1 is SGHVS and CDR2 is FNYEAQ. V was shortened by 5 bases and J by 2 bases, with 3 bases between the two germline ends. The CDR3 loop is CASSLNTGELFF. In DNA, the CDR3 is TGTGCCAGCAGCCTCAACACCGGGGAGCTGTTTTTT.

The chain has TRBV5-6 and TRBJ2-1, with D perhaps TRBD2 (5 bases). Trimming stripped 0 bases from V and 8 bases from J, with 6 bases between. Germline CDR1 reads SGHDT; CDR2 reads YYEEEE. The CDR3 length is 12 residues. The CDR3 sequence is CASSLERDEQFF. CDR3 DNA sequence: TGTGCCAGCAGCTTGGAGAGGGATGAGCAGTTCTTC.

This chain uses TRBV7-9 with TRBJ2-7, with D perhaps matching TRBD2 (5 bases). This CDR3 is 16 amino acids long. CDR1 and CDR2 (germline): SEHNR, FQNEAQ (reference sequence). Between the trimmed V and J ends, which lost 1 base and 2 bases, there was a span of 15 bases. The chain's CDR3 is CASSLDQRSRPYEQYF. CDR3 DNA sequence: TGTGCCAGCAGCTTAGATCAGCGGTCTAGACCCTACGAGCAGTACTTC.

The chain couples TRBV2 to TRBJ2-1; 11 nucleotides align to TRBD2. V shed 2 bases, J shed 0 bases, and the junction held 6 bases outside the gene matches. The CDR3 consists of 18 residues. Per germline, CDR1 SNHLY and CDR2 FYNNEI. The chain's CDR3 is CASSEKGLAASSYNEQFF. The CDR3 DNA is TGTGCCAGCAGTGAAAAGGGACTAGCGGCAAGCTCCTACAATGAGCAGTTCTTC.

The V gene is TRBV4-1, the J gene TRBJ2-7; 10 bases match TRBD1. This CDR3 has 15 amino acids. From germline, CDR1 is MGHRA and CDR2 YSYEKL. V lost 3 bases to trimming and J lost 2 bases; unmatched junction nucleotides: 4. CDR3 protein: CASSHSGQGPYEQYF. Written as DNA, the CDR3 is TGCGCCAGCAGCCATTCGGGACAGGGGCCCTACGAGCAGTACTTC.

This clone appeared once. The chain carries TRBV27 and TRBJ2-7; TRBD1 aligns across 9 bases. The trim removed 7 bases at V and 5 bases at J, leaving 9 bases unmatched. This CDR3 is 14 amino acids long. Per the germline V gene, CDR1 is MNHEY and CDR2 is SMNVEV (reference sequence). CDR3 sequence: CASTLTGGSDEQYF. For the CDR3, the DNA is TGTGCCAGCACCCTGACAGGGGGGAGCGACGAGCAGTACTTC.

The count of this clone is one. Here the CDR3 DNA reads TGTGCCAGCTGGGGGCCTGGGGGCTACACCTTC. Its translation is CASWGPGGYTF. This chain links TRBV27 with TRBJ1-2; D is perhaps TRBD1 (6 bases). Germline CDR1 reads MNHEY; CDR2 reads SMNVEV (reference sequence). The CDR3 contains 11 residues. The germline V and J ends were trimmed by 8 bases and 8 bases, with 12 bases remaining between them.

V is TRBV4-1 and J is TRBJ2-2; D call uncertain. V gave up 1 base and J gave up 0 bases, with 15 bases separating them. Germline V gives CDR1 MGHRA, CDR2 YSYEKL. The CDR3 covers 18 residues. CDR3: CASSQVPPTGSNTGELFF. The CDR3 nucleotides are TGCGCCAGCAGCCAAGTACCGCCGACTGGTTCGAACACCGGGGAGCTGTTTTTT.

The chain links TRBV11-2 to TRBJ1-3; D remains ambiguous. The CDR3 runs to 17 residues. V gave up 1 base and J gave up 1 base, with 14 bases separating them. From germline, CDR1 is SGHAT and CDR2 FQNNGV. The CDR3 loop reads CASSLAVAVGSGNTIYF. The CDR3 DNA reads as TGTGCCAGCAGCTTAGCTGTGGCCGTCGGGTCTGGAAACACCATATATTTT. The full variable domain, with the rest looked up from reference TRBV11-2 and TRBJ1-3, is EAGVAQSPRYKIIEKRQSVAFWCNPISGHATLYWYQQILGQGPKLLIQFQNNGVVDDSQLPKDRFSAERLKGVDSTLKIQPAKLEDSAVYLCASSLAVAVGSGNTIYFGEGSWLTVV.

V usage is TRBV28 and J usage is TRBJ2-1; 8 bases are a match to TRBD2. The CDR3 runs 15 residues. Looked up from germline, CDR1 is MDHEN and CDR2 is SYDVKM. Trimming removed 6 bases from V and 9 bases from J; junction bases left unmatched: 13. The CDR3 is CASSTSAGGGGEQFF. CDR3 in DNA: TGTGCCAGCAGCACCTCGGCGGGAGGAGGAGGTGAGCAGTTCTTC.

This chain uses TRBV6-1 with TRBJ2-3; D is unclear. This CDR3 has 15 residues. With 6 bases removed from V and 2 bases from J, the gap between germline ends came to 15 bases. Germline V CDR1 and CDR2: MNHNS, SASEGT. This CDR3 is CASSPTGFLTDTQYF. In DNA, the CDR3 is TGTGCCAGCAGCCCCACCGGGTTTCTCACAGATACGCAGTATTTT.

This sequence joins TRBV2 and TRBJ2-7; TRBD2 matches at 12 bases. This CDR3 has 15 residues. V trimming: 4 bases; J trimming: 0 bases; junction bases outside the gene matches: 1. Germline CDR1 reads SNHLY; CDR2 reads FYNNEI. CDR3 protein: CASSGTSGISYEQYF. The DNA of the CDR3 is TGTGCCAGCAGTGGGACTAGCGGGATCTCCTACGAGCAGTACTTC.

The chain is built from TRBV9 and TRBJ2-7; 9 bases map to TRBD2. Germline V gene lookup returns CDR1 SGDLS and CDR2 YYNGEE. V gave up 6 bases and J gave up 2 bases; unmatched junction bases: 9. The CDR3 length is 15 residues. In DNA, the CDR3 is TGTGCCAGCACCGCGGGGGGGGACTATCCCTACGAGCAGTACTTC. Its translation: CASTAGGDYPYEQYF.

This clone occurred once. The CDR3 loop reads CASSAVRLEAFF. In nucleotides, the CDR3 is TGTGCCAGCAGCGCCGTGAGACTTGAAGCTTTCTTT. The chain employs TRBV5-6 and TRBJ1-1, with D unresolved. The CDR3 has 12 residues. Germline V CDR1 and CDR2: SGHDT, YYEEEE. V was trimmed by 4 bases and J by 7 bases, leaving 11 bases between them.

V gene TRBV19 combines with J gene TRBJ2-5; 8 nucleotides line up with TRBD2. The DNA end lines up better with TRBJ2-7; the J call may be wrong. Germline values: CDR1 LNHDA, CDR2 SQIVND (reference sequence). The CDR3 covers 16 residues. The CDR3 is CASSDRTSSTIYEQYF. The DNA for the CDR3 is TGTGCCAGTAGCGATCGGACTAGCTCAACTATCTACGAGCAGTACTTC.

The chain carries TRBV7-3 and TRBJ2-1; 7 nucleotides line up with TRBD1. The CDR3 spans 15 residues. The germline V gene has CDR1 SGHTA and CDR2 FQGTGA. The J segment lost 3 bases and the V segment lost 5 bases, leaving 7 bases of the junction unmatched. Here the CDR3 DNA reads TGTGCCAGCAGCCCTAGACAGGGAGTCTACAATGAGCAGTTCTTC. It specifies CASSPRQGVYNEQFF.